Here is one TCR beta chain with its context. Trimming stripped 6 bases from V and 1 base from J, with 9 bases between. The V gene's germline CDR1 is SGHDN and CDR2 FVKESK. CDR3 length: 13 amino acids. The sample originates from a study of T cell changes during pregnancy in multiple sclerosis. TCRdb's copy holds only in-frame clones and misses some; the assay was immunoSEQ multiplex PCR. The sample contains 50,000 to 80,000 clones, around 90% of which appear only once. The specimen comprised peripheral blood, sampled in the second trimester of pregnancy. The receptor was isolated from a female donor with multiple sclerosis, enrolled in a pregnancy study. The chain links TRBV14 to TRBJ1-1; D remains ambiguous. CDR3 sequence (DNA): TGTGCCAGCAGTCCCTTCCGGAACACTGAAGCTTTCTTT. Its protein is CASSPFRNTEAFF.